The 8 T cell receptor beta chains below come from one sample, sequenced in a study of T cell responses to AZD1222 COVID-19 vaccine. Measured with immunoSEQ multiplex PCR; TCRdb has only the in-frame clones, and not every one. Of 150,000 or so clones in the sample, approximately 88% were seen once. Sequences were derived from peripheral blood, sampled on day 0 of AZD1222 vaccination. All receptors derive from an adult in good health.

This chain uses TRBV7-2 with TRBJ1-5; D perhaps matches TRBD1 (6 bases). The V end lost 5 bases, the J end lost 6 bases, and 11 bases lay between the germline ends. CDR3 size: 13 residues. Germline assignment: CDR1 SGHTA and CDR2 FQGNSA. CDR3 loop: CASSTQGSQPQHF. DNA for the CDR3: TGTGCCAGCAGCACACAGGGCAGTCAGCCCCAGCATTTT.

The chain links TRBV30 to TRBJ1-2; D perhaps matches TRBD1 (6 bases). V was clipped by 5 bases and J by 8 bases, with 15 bases between them. Germline V lookup: CDR1 GTSNPN, CDR2 SVGIG (reference sequence). The CDR3 has 12 amino acids. The CDR3 sequence is CAWERGAGGYTF. Written as DNA, the CDR3 is TGTGCCTGGGAACGGGGGGCCGGGGGCTACACCTTC.

Only one count was recorded for this clone. The chain joins TRBV15 to TRBJ2-1; D uncertain. In germline, CDR1 is LNHNV, CDR2 YYDKDF (reference sequence). Trimming cost V 5 bases and J 0 bases, with 11 bases left between them. The CDR3 covers 15 residues. CDR3 residues: CATSSGPSSYNEQFF. CDR3 coding DNA: TGTGCCACCAGCTCCGGGCCGAGCTCCTACAATGAGCAGTTCTTC.

J is TRBJ2-1 and V is TRBV7-2; 15 bases map to TRBD2. The CDR3 totals 17 residues. The germline CDR1 and CDR2 sequences are SGHTA and FQGNSA. After removal of 1 base from V and 9 bases from J, the junction contained 7 bases not matched to a gene. The CDR3 here is CASSLGWGLAGGGEQFF. The DNA for the CDR3 is TGTGCCAGCAGCTTAGGTTGGGGACTAGCGGGAGGTGGTGAGCAGTTCTTC.

V gene TRBV7-3 combines with J gene TRBJ2-2, with TRBD2 matching 12 bases. Germline CDR1 is SGHTA and CDR2 is FQGTGA. The CDR3 has 17 amino acids. V was clipped by 4 bases and J by 10 bases; unmatched bases: 13. CDR3 amino acids: CASSSTGVRTSGTELFF. The CDR3 region has the DNA TGTGCCAGCAGCTCCACAGGGGTACGGACTAGCGGGACGGAGCTGTTTTTT.

V usage is TRBV29-1 and J usage is TRBJ2-5; no clear D gene. This CDR3 is 11 amino acids long. The ends were cut back, 6 bases at V and 5 bases at J, with 10 bases in the middle. Germline lookup yields CDR1 SQVTM and CDR2 ANQGSEA. The CDR3 DNA sequence: TGCAGCGTGGATAATGGGGAGACCCAGTACTTC. Protein sequence: CSVDNGETQYF.

The rearrangement joins TRBV2 to TRBJ2-1; D not resolved. In germline, CDR1 is SNHLY, CDR2 FYNNEI. V was trimmed by 4 bases and J by 5 bases, leaving 12 bases between them. CDR3 length equals 14 residues. CDR3 nucleotides: TGTGCCAGCAGTGCGACTCCCCTCCACAATGAGCAGTTCTTC. Its protein product is CASSATPLHNEQFF. Complete variable domain (other parts from reference TRBV2 and TRBJ2-1): EPEVTQTPSHQVTQMGQEVILRCVPISNHLYFYWYRQILGQKVEFLVSFYNNEISEKSEIFDDQFSVERPDGSNFTLKIRSTKLEDSAMYFCASSATPLHNEQFFGPGTRLTVL.

The chain links TRBV6-5 to TRBJ1-2; D remains unclear. The CDR3 runs to 12 residues. V dropped 6 bases and J dropped 8 bases, with 13 bases sitting between them. In germline, CDR1 is MNHEY, CDR2 SVGAGI. CDR3 sequence (DNA): TGTGCCAGCAGCCGGGGTACCCGAGGCTACACCTTC. Translating gives CASSRGTRGYTF.